These 10 T cell receptor beta chains share one sample of origin, sequenced in a study of T cells expressing NK-cell markers. TCRdb reprocessed the 5' RACE reads, keeping one entry per CDR3 protein, no DNA. The sample table sets out roughly 280,000 distinct CDR3 sequences. The sequencing input was blood T cells: a sorted CD56 or NKG2C T cell subset, CD4+ or CD8+ T cells, or bulk PBMC T cells (not recorded which). These receptor sequences come from a man between 18 and 35 years old in good health.

V usage is TRBV12-3 or TRBV12-4 and J usage is TRBJ2-7. The CDR3 extends over 13 amino acids. The CDR3 is CASSLAHLYEQYF.

This sequence joins TRBV7-2 and TRBJ2-1; as DNA is missing, the TRBD2 call by TCRdb cannot be tested. The CDR3 runs 14 residues. Germline V gene lookup returns CDR1 SGHTA and CDR2 FQGNSA. CDR3 sequence reads: CASSRPRSGRGQFF.

This sequence joins TRBV29-1 and TRBJ2-7; TCRdb's D call of TRBD1 is untestable without DNA. Germline V lookup: CDR1 SQVTM, CDR2 ANQGSEA. The CDR3 covers 14 residues. CDR3 sequence: CSVGRWTGRYEQYF.

The V call is TRBV4-1, the J call TRBJ2-4; TCRdb calls TRBD2, which cannot be checked without DNA. The germline V gene has CDR1 MGHRA and CDR2 YSYEKL. The CDR3 contains 13 residues. The CDR3 loop is CASRGGSKNIQYF.

The chain links TRBV7-9 to TRBJ2-2; there is no DNA to check the TCRdb D call of TRBD1. Germline-derived CDR1 and CDR2 are SEHNR and FQNEAQ (reference sequence). This CDR3 contains 17 residues. The CDR3 region is CASSLRVWTENTGELFF.

V usage is TRBV4-2 and J usage is TRBJ2-1; TCRdb returns TRBD1, unconfirmable since there is no DNA. Germline CDR1 LGHNA, CDR2 YNFKEQ. This CDR3 contains 15 residues. The CDR3 spells CASSQAMTGSYEQFF.

This chain joins TRBV29-1 and TRBJ1-5; the D gene TCRdb calls, TRBD1, cannot be checked with no DNA. Germline CDR1 SQVTM, CDR2 ANQGSEA. This CDR3 is 13 amino acids long. The chain's CDR3 is CIQRDRGLQPQHF. Complete variable domain (other parts from reference TRBV29-1 and TRBJ1-5): SAVISQKPSRDICQRGTSLTIQCQVDSQVTMMFWYRQQPGQSLTLIATANQGSEATYESGFVIDKFPISRPNLTFSTLTVSNMSPEDSSIYLCIQRDRGLQPQHFGDGTRLSIL.

V gene TRBV15 combines with J gene TRBJ2-5; as DNA is missing, the TRBD1 call by TCRdb cannot be tested. This CDR3 region has 16 residues. Looked up from germline, CDR1 is LNHNV and CDR2 is YYDKDF (reference sequence). The CDR3 sequence: CATSRVTDRHQETQYF.

The rearrangement uses TRBV5-1 and TRBJ2-6; the D call from TCRdb, TRBD2, cannot be confirmed without DNA. CDR1 is SGHRS and CDR2 is YFSETQ in the germline V gene. This CDR3 contains 19 residues. CDR3 residues: CASSLTLFAAGTGANVLTF.

The chain is built from TRBV2 and TRBJ2-2; TCRdb reports TRBD2, a call that lacks DNA to check it against. The V gene's germline CDR1 is SNHLY and CDR2 FYNNEI. The CDR3 is 17 amino acids. Here the CDR3 reads CASRDPASGRGTGELFF.